This passage covers 32 T cell receptor beta chains from one sample sequenced in a study of blood T cell repertoires in COVID-19. Produced via immunoSEQ multiplex PCR; TCRdb's table is partial and in-frame only. The sample carries approximately 200,000 clones, around 87% recorded once. Source material: PBMCs or T cells enriched from blood (not recorded which). The receptors derive from a man in his thirties or forties in a cohort exposed to, infected with or recovered from COVID-19 (not recorded which).

V usage is TRBV5-1 and J usage is TRBJ2-5; D is possibly TRBD2 (5 bases). Trimming removed 0 bases at V and 2 bases at J, with 17 bases between. The germline gives CDR1 SGHRS, CDR2 YFSETQ. The CDR3 extends over 17 amino acids. CDR3: CASSLEGLRRAQETQYF. DNA for the CDR3: TGCGCCAGCAGCTTGGAAGGCCTAAGGCGGGCACAAGAGACCCAGTACTTC. The full variable domain, rest sourced from reference TRBV5-1 and TRBJ2-5, is KAGVTQTPRYLIKTRGQQVTLSCSPISGHRSVSWYQQTPGQGLQFLFEYFSETQRNKGNFPGRFSGRQFSNSRSEMNVSTLELGDSALYLCASSLEGLRRAQETQYFGPGTRLLVL.

The CDR3 protein is CASSPTSGSGDEQFF. CDR3 nucleotides: TGTGCCAGCAGCCCCACTAGCGGGAGTGGCGATGAGCAGTTCTTC. This chain links TRBV7-9 with TRBJ2-1; 11 positions agree with TRBD2. CDR3 length: 15 residues. The V gene end was trimmed by 5 bases and the J gene end by 8 bases; junction bases not matched to a gene: 8. CDR1 and CDR2 (germline): SEHNR, FQNEAQ (reference sequence).

This rearrangement joins TRBV5-1 to TRBJ1-2; tentative D call: TRBD1 (6 bases). CDR1 is SGHRS, CDR2 YFSETQ, per germline. This CDR3 is 15 amino acids long. The V end was cut by 0 bases, the J end by 3 bases, with 12 bases between. CDR3 amino acids: CASSLGWTVDYGYTF. The CDR3 DNA follows: TGCGCCAGCAGCTTGGGGTGGACAGTCGACTATGGCTACACCTTC.

The chain links TRBV5-1 to TRBJ2-1, with TRBD2 as a possible D gene (5 bases). V was pared by 5 bases and J by 7 bases, with 19 bases between. The CDR3 runs to 15 residues. CDR1 and CDR2 from the germline V gene are SGHRS and YFSETQ. This CDR3 reads CASSSASGNWNEQFF. The CDR3 coding sequence is TGCGCCAGCAGTTCGGCCAGCGGCAACTGGAATGAGCAGTTCTTC.

CDR3 region: CASSPHTTGVSGGYTF. CDR3 in DNA: TGTGCCAGCAGCCCCCACACTACAGGGGTGAGTGGTGGCTACACCTTC. The gene calls are TRBV7-9 and TRBJ1-2, with 7 nucleotides matching TRBD1. Trimming took 5 bases from V and 7 from J; bases not matched to a gene: 16. The CDR3 extends over 16 amino acids. CDR1 and CDR2 (germline): SEHNR, FQNEAQ (reference sequence).

The V call is TRBV6-5, the J call TRBJ1-5; D perhaps matches TRBD1 (5 bases). CDR1 is MNHEY, CDR2 SVGAGI, per germline. This CDR3 spans 12 amino acids. Trimming cost V 6 bases and J 5 bases, with 8 bases left between them. The CDR3 loop reads CASRAGDQPQHF. The CDR3 DNA sequence: TGTGCCAGCAGAGCGGGGGATCAGCCCCAGCATTTT.

This chain links TRBV7-6 with TRBJ2-3, with 11 bases aligning to TRBD1. Per germline, CDR1 SGHVS and CDR2 FNYEAQ. This CDR3 has 16 amino acids. V shed 3 bases and J 4 bases; nucleotides not matched to a gene: 6. The CDR3 sequence: CASSFRDRGYPDTQYF. The CDR3 DNA sequence: TGTGCCAGCAGCTTCAGGGACAGGGGGTACCCAGATACGCAGTATTTT.

The V call is TRBV5-1, the J call TRBJ1-1, with a possible D match to TRBD1 (6 bases). The V end lost 7 bases, the J end lost 0 bases, and 10 bases lay between the germline ends. Germline CDR1 and CDR2: SGHRS and YFSETQ. The CDR3 spans 13 residues. The CDR3 DNA reads as TGCGCCAGCCGACAGGTCATGAACACTGAAGCTTTCTTT. Amino acids: CASRQVMNTEAFF. The variable domain in full, with the rest retrieved from reference TRBV5-1 and TRBJ1-1, is KAGVTQTPRYLIKTRGQQVTLSCSPISGHRSVSWYQQTPGQGLQFLFEYFSETQRNKGNFPGRFSGRQFSNSRSEMNVSTLELGDSALYLCASRQVMNTEAFFGQGTRLTVV.

V gene TRBV15 combines with J gene TRBJ2-5; D not certain. Trimming left V 0 bases short and J 2 bases short, with 10 bases between. The germline gives CDR1 LNHNV, CDR2 YYDKDF (reference sequence). The CDR3 runs 15 residues. The CDR3 loop reads CATSRDARVQETQYF. In nucleotides, the CDR3 is TGTGCCACCAGCAGAGATGCTCGAGTTCAAGAGACCCAGTACTTC.

This chain links TRBV7-9 with TRBJ1-2; the D is unclear. CDR1 and CDR2 from the germline V gene are SEHNR and FQNEAQ (reference sequence). V lost 2 bases, J lost 7 bases, and 20 bases lay in between. The CDR3 is made up of 16 amino acids. The CDR3 DNA follows: TGTGCCAGCAGCTTATCCCTCACGGGGAGCAGCGGTGGCTACACCTTC. Translated: CASSLSLTGSSGGYTF. Full variable domain (rest looked up from reference TRBV7-9 and TRBJ1-2): DTGVSQNPRHKITKRGQNVTFRCDPISEHNRLYWYRQTLGQGPEFLTYFQNEAQLEKSRLLSDRFSAERPKGSFSTLEIQRTEQGDSAMYLCASSLSLTGSSGGYTFGSGTRLTVV.

This chain links TRBV12-3 or TRBV12-4 with TRBJ2-3, with 7 positions matching TRBD2. The trim removed 6 bases at V and 5 bases at J, leaving 2 bases unmatched. This CDR3 comprises 12 residues. CDR3 DNA sequence: TGTGCCAGCAGGGGGGAGGGAGATACGCAGTATTTT. Amino acids: CASRGEGDTQYF.

V and J are TRBV5-6 and TRBJ2-1; TRBD2 aligns across 11 bases. Trimming took 1 base from V and 7 from J; bases not matched to a gene: 4. Germline CDR1 reads SGHDT; CDR2 reads YYEEEE. CDR3 length: 15 amino acids. The CDR3 sequence: CASSLIAGGGNEQFF. In DNA, the CDR3 is TGTGCCAGCAGCTTGATAGCGGGAGGGGGTAATGAGCAGTTCTTC.

V is TRBV5-1 and J is TRBJ2-7; 11 nucleotides match TRBD2. CDR3 size: 14 residues. Germline V gene sequence: CDR1 SGHRS, CDR2 YFSETQ. The ends lost 0 bases at V and 7 bases at J; junction bases unmatched: 3. The DNA of the CDR3 is TGCGCCAGCAGCTTGGTAGCGGGAGGGACGGAGCAGTACTTC. Amino acid sequence: CASSLVAGGTEQYF.

The chain combines TRBV18 with TRBJ2-7, with 9 bases fitting TRBD1. With 3 bases clipped from V and 2 bases from J, the junction kept 11 bases outside the gene matches. The CDR3 covers 17 residues. From germline, CDR1 is KGHSH and CDR2 LQKENI. CDR3 coding DNA: TGTGCCAGCTCACCCCCCACAGGGGGACAGGGTACCTACGAGCAGTACTTC. Translating gives CASSPPTGGQGTYEQYF.

This clone was seen a few times. The chain uses TRBV7-6 and TRBJ2-3; tentative D call: TRBD2 (6 bases). The V gene's germline CDR1 is SGHVS and CDR2 FNYEAQ. With 0 bases removed from V and 5 bases from J, the gap between germline ends came to 9 bases. The CDR3 loop spans 14 amino acids. In DNA form, the CDR3 reads TGTGCCAGCAGCTTAGCGGGAGGTGAAGATACGCAGTATTTT. It yields the protein CASSLAGGEDTQYF.

This chain joins TRBV2 and TRBJ2-7, with a weak D call TRBD2 (6 bases). CDR1 is SNHLY, CDR2 FYNNEI, per germline. The CDR3 sequence is 10 residues long. V lost 6 bases, J lost 7 bases, and 7 bases lay in between. The CDR3 region has the DNA TGTGCCAGCAGGGGACTTGAGCAGTACTTC. Its protein is CASRGLEQYF.

V is TRBV5-1 and J is TRBJ2-1; 8 bases are shared with TRBD2. The V and J ends lost 0 bases and 4 bases, in that order; junction bases with no gene match: 3. CDR3 length: 15 residues. Germline V lookup: CDR1 SGHRS, CDR2 YFSETQ. CDR3 sequence reads: CASSLAQREYNEQFF. DNA for the CDR3: TGCGCCAGCAGCTTGGCACAGCGGGAGTACAATGAGCAGTTCTTC.

This chain links TRBV19 with TRBJ2-4, with 8 bases identical to TRBD1. The germline gives CDR1 LNHDA, CDR2 SQIVND (reference sequence). V lost 5 bases, J lost 0 bases, and 9 bases stayed unmatched. The CDR3 length is 17 residues. Here the CDR3 DNA reads TGTGCCAGTAGTCCAGAGACAGGGGCCCTAGCCAAAAACATTCAGTACTTC. This sequence encodes CASSPETGALAKNIQYF.

The genes are TRBV7-2 and TRBJ2-7, with TRBD2 matching 10 bases. V was clipped by 0 bases and J by 3 bases; unmatched bases: 5. The CDR3 sequence is 16 residues long. Germline loops: CDR1 SGHTA, CDR2 FQGNSA. CDR3 sequence: CASSLAASGSGYEQYF. CDR3 nucleotide sequence: TGTGCCAGCAGCTTAGCGGCTAGCGGGAGCGGCTACGAGCAGTACTTC.

The table lists this clone with a few counts. V usage is TRBV19 and J usage is TRBJ1-6; 7 bases match TRBD1. Germline values: CDR1 LNHDA, CDR2 SQIVND (reference sequence). V lost 7 bases to trimming and J lost 10 bases; unmatched junction nucleotides: 16. CDR3 length: 16 amino acids. This chain's CDR3 is CASTAGGTSGGSPLHF. In nucleotides, the CDR3 is TGTGCCAGTACGGCAGGGGGTACGAGCGGGGGGTCACCCCTCCACTTT.

The chain recombines TRBV18 with TRBJ1-4; 8 bases fit TRBD1. Germline loops: CDR1 KGHSH, CDR2 LQKENI. This CDR3 spans 14 amino acids. With 6 bases clipped from V and 4 bases from J, the junction kept 4 bases outside the gene matches. Here the CDR3 DNA reads TGTGCCAGCTCTCCAGGGGGCGGTAATGAAAAACTGTTTTTT. Residues: CASSPGGGNEKLFF.

The rearrangement joins TRBV19 to TRBJ2-2; 11 positions match TRBD2. The ends lost 5 bases at V and 0 bases at J; junction bases unmatched: 2. CDR3 size: 16 residues. Germline V gene data show CDR1 as LNHDA and CDR2 as SQIVND (reference sequence). The CDR3 is CASSPSGRSNTGELFF. CDR3 in DNA: TGTGCCAGTAGTCCTAGCGGGAGGTCGAACACCGGGGAGCTGTTTTTT.

V usage is TRBV7-6 and J usage is TRBJ1-2, with 7 positions matching TRBD1. V trimming: 1 base; J trimming: 7 bases; junction bases outside the gene matches: 6. Germline V gives CDR1 SGHVS, CDR2 FNYEAQ. CDR3 size: 14 residues. CDR3 sequence: CASSLEVTGVGYTF. CDR3 nucleotide sequence: TGTGCCAGCAGCTTAGAAGTTACAGGGGTTGGCTACACCTTC.

The rearrangement links TRBV28 to TRBJ2-3; D is perhaps TRBD1 (7 bases). From germline, CDR1 is MDHEN and CDR2 SYDVKM. The CDR3 spans 15 residues. V was trimmed by 5 bases and J by 6 bases, leaving 18 bases between them. This CDR3 is CASSPPDRRGDTQYF. The CDR3 coding sequence is TGTGCCAGCAGTCCCCCGGACAGGAGGGGGGATACGCAGTATTTT.

CDR3 sequence reads: CASSQLTSGNHNEQFF. CDR3 nucleotide sequence: TGTGCCAGCAGCCAATTGACTAGCGGGAACCACAATGAGCAGTTCTTC. V and J are TRBV3-1 (or the pseudogene TRBV3-2) and TRBJ2-1; 11 bases line up with TRBD2. This CDR3 is 16 amino acids long. Germline CDR1 and CDR2: LGHDT and YNNKEL (reference sequence). Losses at the gene ends were 2 bases for V and 5 bases for J; bases not matched to a gene: 5.

In its sample, this clone was seen once. This chain connects TRBV9 to TRBJ1-1; 10 nucleotides match TRBD1. CDR3 size: 13 residues. J gave up 7 bases and V 3 bases, and 3 bases lay outside the gene matches. Germline CDR1 is SGDLS and CDR2 is YYNGEE. DNA of the CDR3: TGTGCCAGCAGCGCGACAGGGGGCGGTGAAGCTTTCTTT. As protein: CASSATGGGEAFF.

The gene calls are TRBV4-1 and TRBJ2-7; the match to TRBD2 covers 10 bases. CDR3 length equals 15 residues. Germline loops: CDR1 MGHRA, CDR2 YSYEKL. J was trimmed by 3 bases and V by 2 bases; bases with no gene match: 4. CDR3 coding DNA: TGCGCCAGCAGCCAACTAGCGGGAGTTTTCTACGAGCAGTACTTC. Its translation: CASSQLAGVFYEQYF.

The chain combines TRBV28 with TRBJ2-7, with D perhaps matching TRBD2 (6 bases). V lost 3 bases and J 2 bases, leaving 8 bases between the germline ends. CDR1 is MDHEN, CDR2 SYDVKM, per germline. This CDR3 region has 13 residues. The CDR3 DNA reads TGTGCCAGCAGTTTTGGGGGGACCTACGAGCAGTACTTC. It codes for CASSFGGTYEQYF.

This chain joins TRBV2 and TRBJ2-2; D gene ambiguous. CDR3 size: 13 residues. Trimming cost V 3 bases and J 4 bases, with 6 bases left between them. Germline V gene sequence: CDR1 SNHLY, CDR2 FYNNEI. In DNA, the CDR3 is TGTGCCAGCAGTGAGTTGCGCACCGGGGAGCTGTTTTTT. It encodes CASSELRTGELFF.

The chain employs TRBV2 and TRBJ1-4, with 7 bases matching TRBD1. CDR3 length: 14 amino acids. V gave up 6 bases and J gave up 4 bases; unmatched junction bases: 5. Per germline, CDR1 SNHLY and CDR2 FYNNEI. The CDR3 sequence: CASSPTGFNEKLFF. CDR3 bases: TGTGCCAGCAGCCCGACAGGGTTTAATGAAAAACTGTTTTTT. The whole variable domain, filled in from reference TRBV2 and TRBJ1-4, reads EPEVTQTPSHQVTQMGQEVILRCVPISNHLYFYWYRQILGQKVEFLVSFYNNEISEKSEIFDDQFSVERPDGSNFTLKIRSTKLEDSAMYFCASSPTGFNEKLFFGSGTQLSVL.

A single count supports this clone. The J gene is TRBJ2-1, the V gene TRBV9, with TRBD2 matching 9 bases. J lost 5 bases, V lost 3 bases, and 12 bases had no gene match. Looked up from germline, CDR1 is SGDLS and CDR2 is YYNGEE. The CDR3 totals 17 residues. The CDR3 sequence: CASSDSVAGERDNEQFF. The CDR3 nucleotides are TGTGCCAGCAGCGACTCTGTAGCGGGAGAACGTGACAATGAGCAGTTCTTC.

The chain recombines TRBV7-9 with TRBJ1-1; 8 nucleotides align to TRBD1. Germline CDR1 is SEHNR and CDR2 is FQNEAQ (reference sequence). This CDR3 spans 15 amino acids. J gave up 1 base and V 6 bases, and 7 bases lay outside the gene matches. CDR3 region: CASSPLGTGNTEAFF. The CDR3 region has the DNA TGTGCCAGCAGTCCTCTAGGGACAGGGAACACTGAAGCTTTCTTT.